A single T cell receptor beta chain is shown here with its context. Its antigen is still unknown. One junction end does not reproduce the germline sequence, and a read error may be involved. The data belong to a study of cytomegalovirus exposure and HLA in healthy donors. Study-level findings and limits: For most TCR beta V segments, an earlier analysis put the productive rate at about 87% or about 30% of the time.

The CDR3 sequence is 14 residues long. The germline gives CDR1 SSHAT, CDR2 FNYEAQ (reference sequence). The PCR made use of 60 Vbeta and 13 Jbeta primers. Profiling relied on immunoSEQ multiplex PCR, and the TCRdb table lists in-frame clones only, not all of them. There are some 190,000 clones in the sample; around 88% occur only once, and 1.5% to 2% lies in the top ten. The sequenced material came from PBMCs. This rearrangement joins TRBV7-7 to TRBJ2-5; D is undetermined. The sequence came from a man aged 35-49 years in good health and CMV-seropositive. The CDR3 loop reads CASSLGVVQETQYF. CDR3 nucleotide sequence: TGTGCTAGCAGCTTAGGTGTAGTCCAAGAGACCCAGTACTTC.